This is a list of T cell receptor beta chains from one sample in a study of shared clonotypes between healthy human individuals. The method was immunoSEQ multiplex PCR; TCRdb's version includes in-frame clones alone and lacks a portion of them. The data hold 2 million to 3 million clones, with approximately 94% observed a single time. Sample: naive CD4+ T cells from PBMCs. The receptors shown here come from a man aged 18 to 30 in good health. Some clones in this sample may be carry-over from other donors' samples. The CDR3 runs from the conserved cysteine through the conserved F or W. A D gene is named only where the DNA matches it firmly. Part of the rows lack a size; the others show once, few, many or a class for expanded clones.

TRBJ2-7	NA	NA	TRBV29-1	CSVAGGTLQSEQYF	TGCAGCGTTGCCGGTGGGACCCTCCAAAGCGAGCAGTACTTC
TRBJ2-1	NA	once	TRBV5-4	CASSPGGLMARGNEQFF	TGTGCCAGCAGCCCTGGAGGTCTGATGGCAAGAGGGAATGAGCAGTTCTTC
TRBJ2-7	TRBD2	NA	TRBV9	CASSEGASGASYEQYF	TGTGCCAGCAGCGAAGGGGCTAGCGGGGCTTCCTACGAGCAGTACTTC
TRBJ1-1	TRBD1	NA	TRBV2	CASKTGVGTEAFF	TGTGCCAGCAAAACAGGGGTCGGAACTGAAGCTTTCTTT
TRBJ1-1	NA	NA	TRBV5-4	CASSRDTPPGAFF	TGTGCCAGCAGCAGGGACACCCCCCCGGGAGCTTTCTTT
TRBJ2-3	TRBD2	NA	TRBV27	CASSPTSLGTDTQYF	TGTGCCAGCAGTCCGACTAGCTTGGGCACAGATACGCAGTATTTT
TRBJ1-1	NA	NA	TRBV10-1	CQLSEAFF	TGCCAACTTTCTGAAGCTTTCTTT
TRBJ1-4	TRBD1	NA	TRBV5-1	CASSFDTGGGGLFF	TGCGCCAGCAGCTTTGACACAGGGGGAGGTGGACTGTTTTTT
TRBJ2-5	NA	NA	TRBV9	CASSSTTRETQYF	TGTGCCAGCAGCTCTACTACTCGGGAGACCCAGTACTTC
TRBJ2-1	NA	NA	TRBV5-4	CASSSTTNNEQFF	TGTGCCAGCAGCTCGACTACGAACAATGAGCAGTTCTTC
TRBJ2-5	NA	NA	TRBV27	CASSMEAGPWETQYF	TGTGCCAGCAGTATGGAGGCGGGTCCATGGGAGACCCAGTACTTC
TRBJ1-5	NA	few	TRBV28	CASSPGWGNQPQHF	TGTGCCAGCAGTCCGGGTTGGGGCAATCAGCCCCAGCATTTT
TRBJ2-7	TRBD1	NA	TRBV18	CASSPIGDRAYEQYF	TGTGCCAGCTCACCGATTGGGGACAGGGCCTACGAGCAGTACTTC
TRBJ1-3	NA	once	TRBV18	CASSPPSKAGNTIYF	TGTGCCAGCTCACCCCCCTCGAAGGCTGGAAACACCATATATTTT
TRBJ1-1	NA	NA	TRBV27	CASSFRGTPLPMNTEAFF	TGTGCCAGCAGTTTTCGGGGGACACCCCTTCCTATGAACACTGAAGCTTTCTTT
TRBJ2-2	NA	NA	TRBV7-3	CASSFRTPTGPGELFF	TGTGCCAGCAGCTTTCGGACCCCCACGGGACCCGGGGAGCTGTTTTTT
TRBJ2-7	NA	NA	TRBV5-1	CASSLAGGTYEQYF	TGCGCCAGCAGCTTGGCGGGCGGGACCTACGAGCAGTACTTC
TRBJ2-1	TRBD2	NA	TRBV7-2	CASSPRLAGNEQFF	TGTGCCAGCAGCCCCAGACTAGCGGGCAATGAGCAGTTCTTC
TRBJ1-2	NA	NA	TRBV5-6	CASSRGTEYGYTF	TGTGCCAGCAGCAGAGGGACGGAATATGGCTACACCTTC
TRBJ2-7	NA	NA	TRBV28	CASSLGGGSGGEQYF	TGTGCCAGCAGTTTAGGGGGGGGCTCGGGTGGCGAGCAGTACTTC
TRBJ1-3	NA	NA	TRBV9	CASSAQTGQYGNTIYF	TGTGCCAGCAGCGCACAGACAGGACAGTACGGAAACACCATATATTTT
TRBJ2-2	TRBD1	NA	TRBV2	CASRLQGAGNTGELFF	TGTGCCAGCAGATTACAGGGGGCAGGGAACACCGGGGAGCTGTTTTTT
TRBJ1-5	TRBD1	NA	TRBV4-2	CASSQERGRRASNQPQHF	TGTGCCAGCAGCCAAGAAAGGGGGCGCCGAGCGAGCAATCAGCCCCAGCATTTT
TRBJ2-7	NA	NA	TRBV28	CASSGESLTYEQYF	TGTGCCAGCAGCGGCGAGTCCCTAACCTACGAGCAGTACTTC
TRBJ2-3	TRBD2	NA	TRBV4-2	CASSPKASGRAVSDTQYF	TGTGCCAGCAGCCCGAAGGCTAGCGGGAGGGCCGTATCAGATACGCAGTATTTT
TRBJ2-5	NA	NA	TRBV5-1	CASSPGAQETQYF	TGCGCCAGCAGTCCAGGGGCCCAAGAGACCCAGTACTTC
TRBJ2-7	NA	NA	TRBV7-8	CASSVGTGSYEQYF	TGTGCCAGCAGCGTGGGGACGGGCTCCTACGAGCAGTACTTC
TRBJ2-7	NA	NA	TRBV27	CASSLAGGHEQYF	TGTGCCAGCAGCCTGGCGGGCGGTCACGAGCAGTACTTC
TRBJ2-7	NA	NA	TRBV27	CASSFSQDSSYEQYF	TGTGCCAGCAGTTTCAGTCAGGACAGCTCCTACGAGCAGTACTTC
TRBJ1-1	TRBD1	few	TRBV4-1	CASSPGQRLGEAFF	TGCGCCAGCAGCCCGGGACAGCGGTTGGGTGAAGCTTTCTTT
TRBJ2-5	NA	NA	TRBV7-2	CASSPTTETQYF	TGTGCCAGCAGCCCCACCACCGAGACCCAGTACTTC